This TCR beta chain stems from a study of blood T cell repertoires in COVID-19 (dated by TCRdb to between 2020 and 2021). Study-wide context: Samples from collaborators originated in the United States, Italy and Spain and spanned both the acute and convalescent phases of COVID-19. The prospective study material was composed of cDNA or gDNA derived from T cells, B-cell-depleted T cells, or PBMCs. Subjects who had been exposed to COVID-19, were actively infected with it, or had recovered from it provided the deeply sampled blood TCRbeta repertoires that made up the dataset. The repertoires were released in a freely available public database meant as a resource for research on the immune response to SARS-CoV-2. Samples came from the ongoing ImmuneRACE study (first 160 participants) plus 1,254 subjects from 6 global collaborators. A de-identified subject ID, COVID-19 status, age in years and sex were almost always included in the sample metadata. Where HLA class I and class II types were available, the types were taken from metadata supplied by the sample provider, not from assay-based typing.

In the prospective study, participants were roughly 18 to 89 years old, resided in 24 geographic areas of the United States, and were enrolled through a virtual design. To assign participants to cohorts, the prospective study relied on clinical history that participants themselves reported in a screening survey and a study questionnaire. ImmuneRACE Cohort 3 recovered participants were defined by two consecutive negative NP/OP PCR tests, healthcare professional clearance, or symptom resolution. In the prospective study, whole blood, serum and a nasopharyngeal or oropharyngeal swab were collected from each participant by mobile phlebotomists. Additional blood draws and questionnaires over an approximately 2-month period could optionally be provided by prospective study participants. Prospective study blood samples were shipped either frozen or at room temperature before DNA extraction. The germline V gene (reference sequence) specifies SGHKS as CDR1 and YYEKEE as CDR2. From the cysteine through the phenylalanine, the CDR3 covers 15 amino acids. Of all the DNA, just the CDR3 is kept, 45 bases in frame from base 1. V drops 5 bases and J drops 0 bases, leaving 11 bases in between.

Here is what the overall study found, with its caveats: The quantity of clinical and demographic metadata differed by source and by participant and was supplied without curation.

This clone was picked up one time. Its antigen specificity is not known. Per-nucleotide qualities are absent, and no much larger clonotype sits a single base away. The immunoSEQ Assay, a bias-controlled multiplex PCR, was used to amplify TCRbeta CDR3 regions from genomic DNA. The original pipeline was this. Nucleated cell counts per sample were estimated from amplification of reference gene primers within the assay. Sequence reads were collapsed and filtered to measure the absolute abundance of every unique TCRbeta CDR3 rearrangement. For each sample, productive Simpson clonality was calculated as the square root of Simpson's diversity index across productive rearrangements. TCRdb took this table from immuneACCESS and kept in-frame rearrangements with V and J called. Such tables lack part of the clones; where checked against another copy, unresolved V genes explain under half of the gap, and the rest is unexplained. For V, J and clone size, that table is used; D and trimming come from the DNA. The sample profile shows about 480,000 clones; roughly 90% of them were found once. The ten largest make up less than 2% of the sample.

The rearrangement joined TRBV5-5 to TRBJ2-2, and perhaps TRBD2 as D gene, on 6 matching bases. The clonotype originates from a woman aged 40 to 50 who had recovered from COVID-19. Material: PBMCs or T cells enriched from blood (not recorded which). The nucleotide sequence is TGTGCCAGCAGGGTAAGCGGGTCGAACACCGGGGAGCTGTTTTTT. The resulting protein is CASRVSGSNTGELFF. Where the CDR3 stops, the reference TRBV5-5 and TRBJ2-2 genes take over; the full variable domain is DAGVTQSPTHLIKTRGQQVTLRCSPISGHKSVSWYQQVLGQGPQFIFQYYEKEERGRGNFPDRFSARQFPNYSSELNVNALLLGDSALYLCASRVSGSNTGELFFGEGSRLTVL.